The clone carrying this TCR beta chain has only one observation. Antigen unknown. One junction end disagrees with the germline gene, perhaps due to a read error. Production of TCR beta cDNA used roughly 0.55 ug total RNA together with a constant-region primer. Slightly modified ARM-PCR served as the procedure for the TCR beta libraries. These libraries came from three rounds of nested multiplex PCR. Each of the first two PCR rounds ran about 9 cycles with TRBV1-TRBV30 forward and C-beta reverse primers. TCRdb passed the multiplex PCR reads through MiXCR, listing each CDR3 protein once. The sample shows about 99,000 distinct CDR3 sequences, 69% of them seen only once. Co-extraction of both nucleic acids (RNA and DNA) used 20-30 mg of unsorted bulk tissue. With chronic HBV infection, the patients were also treatment-naive. The CDR3 totals 14 residues. The germline gives CDR1 MNHNS, CDR2 SASEGT. The data originate from a study of tumor-infiltrating lymphocytes in primary liver carcinoma. Across the whole study: Lesions, classed as T1-T3 N0M0, spanned about 4 to 11 cm across.

General study findings and limits: Among top clones, only about 7-24% appeared in all five tumor regions.

This TCR came from a woman in her fifties or sixties with primary liver carcinoma and hepatitis B virus infection. The V gene is TRBV6-1, the J gene TRBJ2-2; 8 bases match TRBD1. The material sequenced was liver tumor tissue from sampling region 5. As to subset: tumor region T5, tumor centre. CDR3 sequence (DNA): TGTGCCTGCAGGCGGGACAGGAACACCGGTGAGCTGTTTTTT. Translation gives CACRRDRNTGELFF.